A selection of T cell receptor beta chains follows, all from one sample in a study of blood T cells in healthy people across ages. A single record per CDR3 protein comes from TCRdb applying MiXCR to the 5' RACE reads. The repertoire holds 540,000 or so distinct CDR3 sequences, with roughly 29% as singletons. What was sequenced was blood. All receptors derive from a woman aged 70-85 years in good health. Each CDR3 is given with its conserved first and last residue. Fields, in order: D gene, J gene, clone size, V gene, CDR3 DNA, CDR3 protein. The D gene is left open where the match is weak. Size is stated for part of the rows, as once, few or many counts, or as a class when the clone is expanded.

- | TRBJ1-6 | - | TRBV11-1 | TGTGCCAGCAGCTCATCCCCCGTCTTCCCCCTCCACTTT | CASSSSPVFPLHF
- | TRBJ2-5 | many | TRBV5-1 | TGCGCCAGCAGCTTTCGAGGAGAGACCCAGTACTTC | CASSFRGETQYF
- | TRBJ1-1 | few | TRBV12-3/TRBV12-4 | TGTGCCAGCAGGAAGGACAGCCTTCGGACTGAAGCTTTCTTT | CASRKDSLRTEAFF
- | TRBJ1-1 | few | TRBV5-1 | TGCGCCAGCAGCTTGGCTTCTAACACTGAAGCTTTCTTT | CASSLASNTEAFF
TRBD1 | TRBJ2-5 | - | TRBV11-1 | TGTGCCAGCAGCTTAGTCGACAGGGGAGAGACCCAGTACTTC | CASSLVDRGETQYF
- | TRBJ2-5 | - | TRBV7-2 | TGTGCCAGCAGCCAATGGGAGACCCAGTACTTC | CASSQWETQYF
- | TRBJ1-2 | - | TRBV23-1 | TGCGCCAGCAGTCTAGGACCAATTAACTATGGCTACACCTTC | CASSLGPINYGYTF
- | TRBJ1-1 | - | TRBV6-6 | TGTGCCAGCATAGAGGGGAACACTGAAGCTTTCTTT | CASIEGNTEAFF
TRBD1 | TRBJ1-2 | - | TRBV7-9 | TGTGCCAGCAGCTTAATTGGGGGGACACAGGGGAGAGATGGCTACACCTTC | CASSLIGGTQGRDGYTF
TRBD1 | TRBJ1-3 | - | TRBV20-1 | TGCAGTGCTAGCGACCCAGGGGGATTACTCTCTGGAAACACCATATATTTT | CSASDPGGLLSGNTIYF
TRBD1 | TRBJ2-2 | - | TRBV12-3/TRBV12-4 | TGTGCCAGCAGTTCCGGGACAGGGTCGGCCGGGGAGCTGTTTTTT | CASSSGTGSAGELFF
- | TRBJ2-5 | few | TRBV7-2 | TGTGCCAGCAGCGCCTTCCAGGAGACCCAGTACTTC | CASSAFQETQYF
- | TRBJ1-2 | few | TRBV4-2 | TGTGCCAGCAGCCAAGATGCGGCCGGACTGTATGGCTACACCTTC | CASSQDAAGLYGYTF
TRBD2 | TRBJ2-5 | - | TRBV12-3/TRBV12-4 | TGTGCCAGCAGTTTAGCACCCCCGGGACTATATCAAGAGACCCAGTACTTC | CASSLAPPGLYQETQYF
TRBD2 | TRBJ2-5 | many | TRBV5-1 | TGCGCCAGCAGCTTGATTCCAGCGGGGGTACAAGAGACCCAGTACTTC | CASSLIPAGVQETQYF
- | TRBJ2-5 | - | TRBV3-1 | TGTGCCAGCAGCATACGGGGAATCGGAGAGACCCAGTACTTC | CASSIRGIGETQYF
- | TRBJ2-5 | few | TRBV5-1 | TGCGCCAGCAGCTTGATGGCAGGGGAGGAGACCCAGTACTTC | CASSLMAGEETQYF
- | TRBJ2-6 | few | TRBV29-1 | TGCAGCGCCGCAGTAGGAGGGGCCAACGTCCTGACTTTC | CSAAVGGANVLTF
TRBD2 | TRBJ2-5 | once | TRBV11-2 | TGTGCCAGCAGCTTAAGGGCGGGGGGGATGGAGACCCAGTACTTC | CASSLRAGGMETQYF
- | TRBJ1-3 | few | TRBV2 | TGTGCCAGCAGTGAAGAGGGAAACACCATATATTTT | CASSEEGNTIYF